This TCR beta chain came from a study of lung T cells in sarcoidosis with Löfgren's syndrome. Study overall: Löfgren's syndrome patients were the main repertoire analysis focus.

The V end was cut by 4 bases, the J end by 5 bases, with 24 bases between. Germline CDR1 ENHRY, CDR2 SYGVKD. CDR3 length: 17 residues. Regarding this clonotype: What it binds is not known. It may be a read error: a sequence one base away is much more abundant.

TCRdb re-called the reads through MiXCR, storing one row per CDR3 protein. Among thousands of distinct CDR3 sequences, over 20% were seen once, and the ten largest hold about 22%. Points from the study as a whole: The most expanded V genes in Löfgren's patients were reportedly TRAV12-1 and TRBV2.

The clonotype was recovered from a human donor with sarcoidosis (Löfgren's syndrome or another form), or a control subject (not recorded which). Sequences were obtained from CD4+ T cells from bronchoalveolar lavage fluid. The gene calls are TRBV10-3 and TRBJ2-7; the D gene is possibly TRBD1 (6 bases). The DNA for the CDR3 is TGTGCCATCAGTGCCCAGACAGGCGCTATGACCCGTAACGAGCAGTACTTC. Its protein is CAISAQTGAMTRNEQYF.